This TCR beta chain was identified during a study of blood T cells in healthy people across ages. Study context: T cells yielded about one barcoded beta molecule per two cells through template switching. Findings and limits, study-wide: More naive CD4+ cells and higher diversity were found in long-lived than in aged donors. Older age went with lower TCR beta diversity per million T cells, in a roughly linear way.

Each sample used at least 6 million PBMCs. PCR was performed a second time for roughly 6 to 12 cycles using a sample-barcoded 5' primer and a J-beta primer mix. TCRdb recomputed calls from the 5' RACE reads with MiXCR, one row per CDR3 protein. Altogether approximately 800,000 distinct CDR3 sequences are present, about 37% being singletons, with the ten largest covering 10% to 15%. A note on this clonotype: Its target is unknown.

The sequencing input was blood. The sequence came from a man aged 18 to 29 in good health.

In nucleotides, the CDR3 is TGTGCCAGCAGTGTACAGGGAAACAATCAGCCCCAGCATTTT. Its protein product is CASSVQGNNQPQHF. The chain recombines TRBV6-2 or TRBV6-3 with TRBJ1-5; D perhaps matches TRBD1 (6 bases). In germline, CDR1 is MNHEY, CDR2 SVGEGT. Trimming cost V 5 bases and J 3 bases, with 11 bases left between them. CDR3 length equals 14 residues.